The clone carrying this TCR beta chain was detected a few times. Its target is unknown. Germline values: CDR1 LNHDA, CDR2 SQIVND (reference sequence). V was pared by 2 bases and J by 0 bases, with 10 bases between. CDR3 length: 15 residues. This entry belongs to a study of vaccination and CD4 T cells after COVID-19. The treatment is: approximately nine-day PBMC culture with coronavirus spike peptide pools or control peptides (ViraFEST assay). ViraFEST relied on peptide pools to expand antigen-specific T cells; the TCRs were sequenced afterward. By negative selection, CD4+ T cells were isolated once culture had run for 9 to 10 days. Oncomine TCR Beta short-read sequencing was applied to DNA from cultured CD4+ T cells. TCRdb analysed the PCR reads with MiXCR anew, one entry per CDR3 protein. Of roughly 15,000 distinct CDR3 sequences detected, approximately 59% appear once; the ten largest clones hold about 5.5%.

This sequence joins TRBV19 and TRBJ1-1; no reliable D call. The sample here was CD4+ T cells from blood, cultured in vitro, taken after SARS-CoV-2 vaccination. The receptor comes from a human donor who had recovered from COVID-19. CDR3 region: CASSIRGDMNTEAFF. The CDR3 DNA reads as TGTGCCAGTAGTATACGAGGAGACATGAACACTGAAGCTTTCTTT.